The present entry profiles one TCR beta chain with its context. These data come from a study of blood T cell repertoires in COVID-19. Only in-frame clones appear in the TCRdb table, and some are missing; sequencing was by immunoSEQ multiplex PCR. The repertoire has 230,000 or so clones, 84% of them found once; the top ten carry 2% to 2.5%. J gave up 4 bases and V 5 bases, and 3 bases lay outside the gene matches. In germline, CDR1 is SNHLY, CDR2 FYNNEI. The CDR3 extends over 14 amino acids. The rearrangement joins TRBV2 to TRBJ2-1, with 9 bases lining up with TRBD2. This TCR came from a middle-aged man who had recovered from COVID-19. Sequenced input: peripheral blood. The CDR3 region is CASSSGGPYNEQFF. For the CDR3, the DNA is TGTGCCAGCAGTAGCGGGGGGCCTTACAATGAGCAGTTCTTC.